The rows below give T cell receptor beta chains drawn from one sample of a study of T-cell reconstitution after alpha-beta-depleted transplantation in children. TCRdb processed the PCR reads anew with MiXCR; each CDR3 protein has one entry. In the table there are tens of thousands of distinct CDR3 sequences, 15% to 17% of which are singletons. The sequences come from PBMCs, mostly from graft donor cells, collected 180 days after TCRalphabeta/CD19-depleted stem cell transplant. Receptor source: a male patient aged 2 to 9 who had a stem cell transplant for acute lymphoblastic leukemia, so the T cells may come from the graft donor. Both conserved end residues are part of each CDR3. The D gene is left open where the match is weak. Clone size, where shown, is once, few, many, or a class for clones that have expanded.

len: 15; abundance: .; v_gene: TRBV29-1; j_gene: TRBJ2-3; d_gene: TRBD2; CDR3aa: CRRSLGLAATDTQYF; CDR3nt: TGCAGGCGATCATTAGGACTAGCGGCCACAGATACGCAGTATTTT
len: 17; abundance: .; v_gene: TRBV4-2; j_gene: TRBJ2-2; d_gene: TRBD1; CDR3aa: CASSHSRQGTFTGELFF; CDR3nt: TGTGCCAGCAGCCATTCCCGACAGGGGACCTTCACCGGGGAGCTGTTTTTT
len: 14; abundance: .; v_gene: TRBV10-3; j_gene: TRBJ1-5; d_gene: .; CDR3aa: CAISETPGNQPQHF; CDR3nt: TGTGCCATCAGTGAGACTCCAGGGAACCAGCCCCAGCATTTT
len: 13; abundance: few; v_gene: TRBV20-1; j_gene: TRBJ1-1; d_gene: .; CDR3aa: CSAPGPRGTEAFF; CDR3nt: TGCAGTGCTCCGGGCCCTAGGGGCACTGAAGCTTTCTTT
len: 14; abundance: few; v_gene: TRBV20-1; j_gene: TRBJ2-4; d_gene: TRBD2; CDR3aa: CSARIAGGHNIQYF; CDR3nt: TGCAGTGCTAGAATAGCGGGGGGGCATAACATTCAGTACTTC
len: 14; abundance: few; v_gene: TRBV5-1; j_gene: TRBJ2-5; d_gene: TRBD2; CDR3aa: CASSLVAGEETQYF; CDR3nt: TGCGCCAGCAGCTTGGTAGCGGGGGAGGAGACCCAGTACTTC
len: 16; abundance: few; v_gene: TRBV25-1; j_gene: TRBJ2-7; d_gene: TRBD1; CDR3aa: CASSDQTPGQRYEQYF; CDR3nt: TGTGCCAGCAGTGACCAAACCCCGGGACAGAGATACGAGCAGTACTTC
len: 18; abundance: few; v_gene: TRBV11-1; j_gene: TRBJ2-6; d_gene: TRBD1; CDR3aa: CASRPGQDPPSGANVLTF; CDR3nt: TGTGCCAGCAGACCAGGACAGGATCCCCCCTCTGGGGCCAACGTCCTGACTTTC
len: 15; abundance: .; v_gene: TRBV4-3; j_gene: TRBJ1-2; d_gene: TRBD1; CDR3aa: CASSQGATGDYGYTF; CDR3nt: TGCGCCAGCAGCCAAGGGGCTACAGGGGACTATGGCTACACCTTC
len: 14; abundance: .; v_gene: TRBV15; j_gene: TRBJ2-2; d_gene: TRBD1; CDR3aa: CATSAYRGSGELFF; CDR3nt: TGTGCCACCAGCGCATACAGGGGATCGGGGGAGCTGTTTTTT
len: 13; abundance: .; v_gene: TRBV12-3/TRBV12-4; j_gene: TRBJ1-4; d_gene: .; CDR3aa: CASSSGGSEKLFF; CDR3nt: TGTGCCAGCAGCTCCGGAGGGAGTGAAAAACTGTTTTTT
len: 15; abundance: .; v_gene: TRBV20-1; j_gene: TRBJ2-2; d_gene: TRBD1; CDR3aa: CSAGRQGANTGELFF; CDR3nt: TGCAGTGCTGGCAGACAGGGGGCGAACACCGGGGAGCTGTTTTTT
len: 13; abundance: few; v_gene: TRBV6-2/TRBV6-3; j_gene: TRBJ2-1; d_gene: .; CDR3aa: CASRGLGSNEQFF; CDR3nt: TGTGCCAGCAGGGGCCTGGGCAGCAATGAGCAGTTCTTC
len: 11; abundance: many; v_gene: TRBV5-5; j_gene: TRBJ1-2; d_gene: .; CDR3aa: CASSLHYGYTF; CDR3nt: TGTGCCAGCAGCTTGCACTATGGCTACACCTTC
len: 13; abundance: .; v_gene: TRBV12-3/TRBV12-4; j_gene: TRBJ2-7; d_gene: TRBD1; CDR3aa: CASSPGQVGEQYF; CDR3nt: TGTGCCAGCAGCCCGGGACAGGTGGGGGAGCAGTACTTC
len: 16; abundance: few; v_gene: TRBV7-2; j_gene: TRBJ2-3; d_gene: .; CDR3aa: CASNSGAGAPTDTQYF; CDR3nt: TGTGCCAGCAATTCTGGGGCGGGGGCCCCCACAGATACGCAGTATTTT
len: 16; abundance: many; v_gene: TRBV5-1; j_gene: TRBJ2-3; d_gene: .; CDR3aa: CASSLGGARQVDTQYF; CDR3nt: TGCGCCAGCAGCCTTGGCGGAGCCAGGCAGGTTGATACGCAGTATTTT
len: 13; abundance: .; v_gene: TRBV7-6; j_gene: TRBJ2-7; d_gene: .; CDR3aa: CASSLEAGYEQYF; CDR3nt: TGTGCCAGCAGCTTAGAGGCAGGGTACGAGCAGTACTTC
len: 14; abundance: .; v_gene: TRBV5-1; j_gene: TRBJ2-3; d_gene: .; CDR3aa: CASSLTGVPDTQYF; CDR3nt: TGCGCCAGCAGCTTGACGGGTGTCCCAGATACGCAGTATTTT
len: 15; abundance: .; v_gene: TRBV7-2; j_gene: TRBJ1-1; d_gene: .; CDR3aa: CASSPVNLENTEAFF; CDR3nt: TGTGCCAGCAGCCCGGTGAATCTGGAGAACACTGAAGCTTTCTTT
len: 15; abundance: .; v_gene: TRBV9; j_gene: TRBJ2-2; d_gene: .; CDR3aa: CASSVAGEGTGELFF; CDR3nt: TGTGCCAGCAGCGTGGCAGGCGAGGGCACCGGGGAGCTGTTTTTT
len: 16; abundance: .; v_gene: TRBV12-3/TRBV12-4; j_gene: TRBJ1-1; d_gene: .; CDR3aa: CASSFRPALENTEAFF; CDR3nt: TGTGCCAGCAGTTTCAGGCCGGCGTTGGAGAACACTGAAGCTTTCTTT
len: 13; abundance: .; v_gene: TRBV20-1; j_gene: TRBJ1-5; d_gene: .; CDR3aa: CSARAAPDQPQHF; CDR3nt: TGCAGTGCTAGAGCTGCACCTGATCAGCCCCAGCATTTT
len: 13; abundance: few; v_gene: TRBV2; j_gene: TRBJ1-1; d_gene: .; CDR3aa: CASRTGGWSEAFF; CDR3nt: TGTGCCAGCAGAACTGGCGGCTGGTCTGAAGCTTTCTTT
len: 14; abundance: .; v_gene: TRBV20-1; j_gene: TRBJ2-7; d_gene: .; CDR3aa: CSASSGRSSYEQYF; CDR3nt: TGCAGTGCTAGCTCGGGACGAAGCTCCTACGAGCAGTACTTC
len: 14; abundance: few; v_gene: TRBV5-1; j_gene: TRBJ2-1; d_gene: .; CDR3aa: CASSFSSVYNEQFF; CDR3nt: TGCGCCAGCAGCTTTTCGAGCGTCTACAATGAGCAGTTCTTC
len: 17; abundance: .; v_gene: TRBV5-6; j_gene: TRBJ2-1; d_gene: .; CDR3aa: CASSLVFAGAPYNEQFF; CDR3nt: TGTGCCAGCAGCTTGGTGTTTGCAGGTGCCCCCTACAATGAGCAGTTCTTC
len: 16; abundance: many; v_gene: TRBV11-2; j_gene: TRBJ2-6; d_gene: .; CDR3aa: CASSRDGYSGANVLTF; CDR3nt: TGTGCCAGCAGCCGGGACGGTTACTCTGGGGCCAACGTCCTGACTTTC
len: 14; abundance: few; v_gene: TRBV20-1; j_gene: TRBJ1-5; d_gene: TRBD1; CDR3aa: CSAQQGGSNQPQHF; CDR3nt: TGCAGTGCTCAACAGGGGGGCTCCAATCAGCCCCAGCATTTT
len: 13; abundance: .; v_gene: TRBV4-3; j_gene: TRBJ2-1; d_gene: .; CDR3aa: CASSHNRVREQFF; CDR3nt: TGCGCCAGCAGCCACAACAGGGTCAGGGAGCAGTTCTTC
len: 17; abundance: .; v_gene: TRBV20-1; j_gene: TRBJ2-3; d_gene: TRBD2; CDR3aa: CSARDVRLASGGNTQYF; CDR3nt: TGCAGTGCTAGAGATGTTAGGCTGGCGAGCGGGGGGAATACGCAGTATTTT
len: 12; abundance: .; v_gene: TRBV29-1; j_gene: TRBJ2-2; d_gene: .; CDR3aa: CSARRGGGELFF; CDR3nt: TGCAGCGCTCGACGGGGAGGCGGGGAGCTGTTTTTT
len: 13; abundance: many; v_gene: TRBV20-1; j_gene: TRBJ2-3; d_gene: TRBD2; CDR3aa: CSASGGSTDTQYF; CDR3nt: TGCAGTGCAAGCGGGGGGAGCACAGATACGCAGTATTTT
len: 14; abundance: few; v_gene: TRBV6-4; j_gene: TRBJ1-2; d_gene: TRBD1; CDR3aa: CASSDPDRGRGYTF; CDR3nt: TGTGCCAGCAGTGACCCGGACAGGGGGCGCGGCTACACCTTC
len: 12; abundance: .; v_gene: TRBV29-1; j_gene: TRBJ2-2; d_gene: .; CDR3aa: CSVVGNTGELFF; CDR3nt: TGCAGCGTTGTGGGGAACACCGGGGAGCTGTTTTTT
len: 14; abundance: many; v_gene: TRBV27; j_gene: TRBJ2-5; d_gene: TRBD1; CDR3aa: CASSSTTGTGTQYF; CDR3nt: TGTGCCAGCAGTTCCACGACAGGGACGGGGACCCAGTACTTC
len: 14; abundance: few; v_gene: TRBV27; j_gene: TRBJ2-2; d_gene: TRBD1; CDR3aa: CASSLVDRAGELFF; CDR3nt: TGTGCCAGCAGTTTGGTCGACAGGGCCGGGGAGCTGTTTTTT
len: 15; abundance: .; v_gene: TRBV20-1; j_gene: TRBJ1-5; d_gene: .; CDR3aa: CSARDAGGGNQPQHF; CDR3nt: TGCAGTGCTAGAGATGCCGGAGGAGGCAATCAGCCCCAGCATTTT
len: 14; abundance: many; v_gene: TRBV20-1; j_gene: TRBJ2-4; d_gene: .; CDR3aa: CSASGTARQDIQYF; CDR3nt: TGCAGTGCTAGCGGGACCGCTAGGCAGGACATTCAGTACTTC
len: 13; abundance: .; v_gene: TRBV12-3/TRBV12-4; j_gene: TRBJ2-1; d_gene: TRBD2; CDR3aa: CASSIAGGGRLFF; CDR3nt: TGTGCCAGCAGTATAGCGGGGGGGGGCCGTCTATTCTTC
len: 15; abundance: .; v_gene: TRBV9; j_gene: TRBJ1-1; d_gene: .; CDR3aa: CASMAELGGNTEAFF; CDR3nt: TGTGCCAGCATGGCGGAATTGGGTGGGAACACTGAAGCTTTCTTT
len: 16; abundance: .; v_gene: TRBV10-2; j_gene: TRBJ2-1; d_gene: TRBD2; CDR3aa: CASSEYASGLYNEQFF; CDR3nt: TGCGCCAGCAGTGAGTACGCTAGCGGGCTATACAATGAGCAGTTCTTC
len: 14; abundance: many; v_gene: TRBV5-1; j_gene: TRBJ2-7; d_gene: .; CDR3aa: CASSLRQGIFEQYF; CDR3nt: TGCGCCAGCAGCTTAAGGCAGGGGATTTTCGAGCAGTACTTC
len: 13; abundance: many; v_gene: TRBV6-5; j_gene: TRBJ2-3; d_gene: .; CDR3aa: CASSSAPGDTQYF; CDR3nt: TGTGCCAGCAGTTCCGCCCCAGGGGATACGCAGTATTTT
len: 15; abundance: few; v_gene: TRBV6-1; j_gene: TRBJ1-4; d_gene: .; CDR3aa: CASSGYSATNEKLFF; CDR3nt: TGTGCCAGCAGTGGATACAGTGCAACTAATGAAAAACTGTTTTTT
len: 17; abundance: .; v_gene: TRBV12-3/TRBV12-4; j_gene: TRBJ1-4; d_gene: .; CDR3aa: CASSLEVTSLEIQKLFF; CDR3nt: TGTGCCAGCAGTTTAGAGGTGACAAGCCTTGAGATCCAAAAACTGTTTTTT
len: 15; abundance: many; v_gene: TRBV6-1; j_gene: TRBJ2-3; d_gene: TRBD1; CDR3aa: CASSLGQGGTDTQYF; CDR3nt: TGTGCCAGCAGTCTCGGACAGGGCGGCACAGATACGCAGTATTTT
len: 13; abundance: few; v_gene: TRBV6-1; j_gene: TRBJ2-7; d_gene: .; CDR3aa: CASCKAGTYEQYF; CDR3nt: TGTGCCAGCTGTAAGGCCGGCACCTACGAGCAGTACTTC
len: 15; abundance: .; v_gene: TRBV18; j_gene: TRBJ2-7; d_gene: TRBD1; CDR3aa: CASSPGTGGTYEQYF; CDR3nt: TGTGCCAGCTCACCAGGGACAGGGGGGACCTACGAGCAGTACTTC
len: 17; abundance: .; v_gene: TRBV11-2; j_gene: TRBJ2-1; d_gene: .; CDR3aa: CASTPYHGEERYNEQFF; CDR3nt: TGTGCCAGCACACCATACCACGGGGAGGAACGCTACAATGAGCAGTTCTTC
len: 16; abundance: .; v_gene: TRBV28; j_gene: TRBJ2-1; d_gene: .; CDR3aa: CASSLPNIKQTGEQFF; CDR3nt: TGTGCCAGCAGTTTGCCCAACATAAAACAAACCGGTGAGCAGTTCTTC
len: 12; abundance: many; v_gene: TRBV5-1; j_gene: TRBJ2-7; d_gene: .; CDR3aa: CASSSSSYEQYF; CDR3nt: TGCGCCAGCAGCTCGAGCTCCTACGAGCAGTACTTC
len: 13; abundance: many; v_gene: TRBV7-2; j_gene: TRBJ1-1; d_gene: .; CDR3aa: CASSLGRRTEAFF; CDR3nt: TGTGCCAGCAGCTTAGGACGCCGCACTGAAGCTTTCTTT
len: 15; abundance: .; v_gene: TRBV7-2; j_gene: TRBJ2-3; d_gene: .; CDR3aa: CASSLAPRNTDTQYF; CDR3nt: TGTGCCAGCAGCTTAGCGCCCAGAAACACAGATACGCAGTATTTT
len: 16; abundance: .; v_gene: TRBV7-9; j_gene: TRBJ2-7; d_gene: TRBD2; CDR3aa: CASSSATSGVPHEQYF; CDR3nt: TGTGCCAGCAGCTCAGCCACTAGCGGGGTTCCCCACGAGCAGTACTTC